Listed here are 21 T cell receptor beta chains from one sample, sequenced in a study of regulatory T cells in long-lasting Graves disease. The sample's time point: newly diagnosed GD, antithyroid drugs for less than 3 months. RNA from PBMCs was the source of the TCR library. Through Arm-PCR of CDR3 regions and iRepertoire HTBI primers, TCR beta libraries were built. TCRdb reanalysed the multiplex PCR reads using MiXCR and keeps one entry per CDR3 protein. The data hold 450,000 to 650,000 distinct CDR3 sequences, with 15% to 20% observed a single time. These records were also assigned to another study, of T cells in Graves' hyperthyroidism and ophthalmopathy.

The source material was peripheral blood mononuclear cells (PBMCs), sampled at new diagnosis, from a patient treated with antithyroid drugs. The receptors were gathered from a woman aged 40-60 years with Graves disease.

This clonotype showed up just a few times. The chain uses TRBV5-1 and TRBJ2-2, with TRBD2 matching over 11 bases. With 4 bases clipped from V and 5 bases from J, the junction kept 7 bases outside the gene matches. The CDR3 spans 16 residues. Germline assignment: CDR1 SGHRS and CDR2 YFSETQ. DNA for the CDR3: TGCGCCAGCAGCAACGACCCTAGCGGGGGGACCGGGGAGCTGTTTTTT. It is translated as CASSNDPSGGTGELFF.

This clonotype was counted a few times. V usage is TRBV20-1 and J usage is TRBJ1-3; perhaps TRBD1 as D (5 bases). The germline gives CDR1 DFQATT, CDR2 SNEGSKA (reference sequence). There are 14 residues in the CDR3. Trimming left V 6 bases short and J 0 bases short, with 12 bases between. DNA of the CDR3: TGCAGTGCGACCCCCGACAGCTCTGGAAACACCATATATTTT. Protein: CSATPDSSGNTIYF.

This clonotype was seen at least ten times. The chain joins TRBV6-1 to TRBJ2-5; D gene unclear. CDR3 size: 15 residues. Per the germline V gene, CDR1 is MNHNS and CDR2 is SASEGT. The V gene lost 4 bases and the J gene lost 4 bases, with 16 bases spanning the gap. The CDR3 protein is CASSVGSGRLETQYF. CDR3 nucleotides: TGTGCCAGCAGTGTAGGTTCGGGCAGGTTAGAGACCCAGTACTTC.

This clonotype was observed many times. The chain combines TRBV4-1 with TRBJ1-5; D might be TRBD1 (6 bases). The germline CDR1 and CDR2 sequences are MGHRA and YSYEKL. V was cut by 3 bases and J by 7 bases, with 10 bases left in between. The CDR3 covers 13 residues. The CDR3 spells CASSQGQKQPQHF. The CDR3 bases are TGCGCCAGCAGCCAGGGACAAAAACAGCCCCAGCATTTT.

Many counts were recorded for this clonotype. CDR3 coding DNA: TGCAGTGCTGCTGGACAGGGCCTAGAGAATCAGCCCCAGCATTTT. Translating gives CSAAGQGLENQPQHF. J is TRBJ1-5 and V is TRBV20-1; 8 bases are a match to TRBD1. Germline V gene data show CDR1 as DFQATT and CDR2 as SNEGSKA (reference sequence). CDR3 size: 15 residues. Unmatched junction bases numbered 10, after V lost 5 bases and J lost 4 bases.

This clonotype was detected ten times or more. The CDR3 protein is CSASSRGLGGGRSRTYEQYF. In nucleotides, the CDR3 is TGCAGTGCTAGCTCCCGGGGGTTAGGCGGGGGTCGGAGTAGGACCTACGAGCAGTACTTC. The genes are TRBV20-1 and TRBJ2-7; TRBD2 agrees at 7 bases. This CDR3 is 20 amino acids long. The trim removed 3 bases at V and 2 bases at J, leaving 25 bases unmatched. Per germline, CDR1 DFQATT and CDR2 SNEGSKA (reference sequence).

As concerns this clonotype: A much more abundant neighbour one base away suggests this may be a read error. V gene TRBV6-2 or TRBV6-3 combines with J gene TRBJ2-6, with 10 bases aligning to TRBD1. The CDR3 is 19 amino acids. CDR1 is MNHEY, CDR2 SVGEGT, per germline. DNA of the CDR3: TGTGCCAGCAGTTACTCGAAGGGGACAGGGGTCTCTGGGGCCAGCGTCCTGACTTTC. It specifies CASSYSKGTGVSGASVLTF.

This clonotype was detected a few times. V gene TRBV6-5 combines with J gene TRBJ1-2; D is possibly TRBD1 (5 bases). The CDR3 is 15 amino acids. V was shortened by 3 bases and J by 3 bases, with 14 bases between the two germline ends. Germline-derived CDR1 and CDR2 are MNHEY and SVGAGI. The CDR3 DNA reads TGTGCCAGCAGTTATTCCGAGACAGATGACTATGGCTACACCTTC. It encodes CASSYSETDDYGYTF.

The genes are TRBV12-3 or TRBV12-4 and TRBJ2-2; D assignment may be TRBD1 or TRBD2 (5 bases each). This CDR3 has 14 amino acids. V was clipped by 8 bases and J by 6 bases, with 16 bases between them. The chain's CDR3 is CASEKPGPSGELFF. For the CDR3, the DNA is TGTGCCAGCGAAAAACCGGGGCCATCCGGGGAGCTGTTTTTT.

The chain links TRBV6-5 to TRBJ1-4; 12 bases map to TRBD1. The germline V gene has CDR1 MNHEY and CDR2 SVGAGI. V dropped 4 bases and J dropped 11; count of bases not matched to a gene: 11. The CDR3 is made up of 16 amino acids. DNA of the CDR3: TGTGCCAGCAGTTTTCCGGGACAGGGGGCGAGTGTGAAACTGTTTTTT. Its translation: CASSFPGQGASVKLFF.

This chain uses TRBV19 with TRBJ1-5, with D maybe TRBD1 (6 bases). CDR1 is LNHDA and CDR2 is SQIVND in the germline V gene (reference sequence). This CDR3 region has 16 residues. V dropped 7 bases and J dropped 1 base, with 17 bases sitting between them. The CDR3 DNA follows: TGTGCCAGTAACCGACAGGCGGCTGGGAGCAATCAGCCCCAGCATTTT. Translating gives CASNRQAAGSNQPQHF.

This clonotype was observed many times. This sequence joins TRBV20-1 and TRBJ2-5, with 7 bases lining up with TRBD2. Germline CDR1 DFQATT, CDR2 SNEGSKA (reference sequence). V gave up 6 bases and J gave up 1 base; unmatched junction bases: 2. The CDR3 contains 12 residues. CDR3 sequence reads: CSAGTTQETQYF. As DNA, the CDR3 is TGCAGTGCGGGGACTACCCAAGAGACCCAGTACTTC.

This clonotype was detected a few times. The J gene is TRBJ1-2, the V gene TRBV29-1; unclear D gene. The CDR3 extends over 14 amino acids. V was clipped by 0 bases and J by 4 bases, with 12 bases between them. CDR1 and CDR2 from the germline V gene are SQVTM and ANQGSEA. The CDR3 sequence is CSVEDGAGPYGYTF. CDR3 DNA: TGCAGCGTTGAAGATGGAGCGGGCCCCTATGGCTACACCTTC.

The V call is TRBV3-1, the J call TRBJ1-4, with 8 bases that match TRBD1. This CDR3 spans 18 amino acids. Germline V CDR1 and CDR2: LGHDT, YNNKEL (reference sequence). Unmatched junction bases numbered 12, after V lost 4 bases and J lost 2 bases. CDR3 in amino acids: CASSRTGTYIFTNEKLFF. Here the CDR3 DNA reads TGTGCCAGCAGCCGGACAGGGACCTACATATTCACTAATGAAAAACTGTTTTTT.

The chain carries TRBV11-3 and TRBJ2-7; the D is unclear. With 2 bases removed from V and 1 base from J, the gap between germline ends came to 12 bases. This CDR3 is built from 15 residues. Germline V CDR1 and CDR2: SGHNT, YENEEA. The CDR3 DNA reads TGTGCCAGCAGCTTAAAGGGATCTCAATCCTACGAGCAGTACTTC. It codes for CASSLKGSQSYEQYF. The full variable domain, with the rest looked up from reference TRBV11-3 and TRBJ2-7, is EAGVVQSPRYKIIEKKQPVAFWCNPISGHNTLYWYLQNLGQGPELLIRYENEEAVDDSQLPKDRFSAERLKGVDSTLKIQPAELGDSAVYLCASSLKGSQSYEQYFGPGTRLTVT.

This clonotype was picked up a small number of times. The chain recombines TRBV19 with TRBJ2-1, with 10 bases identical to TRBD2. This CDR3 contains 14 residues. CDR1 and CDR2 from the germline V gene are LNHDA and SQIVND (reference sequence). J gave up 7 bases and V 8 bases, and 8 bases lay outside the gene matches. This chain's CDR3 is CASQASGGGNEQFF. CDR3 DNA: TGTGCCAGTCAAGCCAGCGGGGGGGGTAATGAGCAGTTCTTC.

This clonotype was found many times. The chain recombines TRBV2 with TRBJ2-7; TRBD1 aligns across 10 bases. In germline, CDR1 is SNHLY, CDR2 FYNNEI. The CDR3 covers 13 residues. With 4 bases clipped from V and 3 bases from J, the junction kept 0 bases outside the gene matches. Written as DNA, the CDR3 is TGTGCCAGCAGTGGGACAGGGGGCTACGAGCAGTACTTC. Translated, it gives CASSGTGGYEQYF.

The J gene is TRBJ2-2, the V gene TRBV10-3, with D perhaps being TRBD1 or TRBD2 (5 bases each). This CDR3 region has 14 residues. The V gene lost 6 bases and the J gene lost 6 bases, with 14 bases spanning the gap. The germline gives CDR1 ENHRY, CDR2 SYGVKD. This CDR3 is CAISRGLDAGELFF. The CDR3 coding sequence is TGTGCCATCAGCCGGGGCTTAGACGCCGGGGAGCTGTTTTTT.

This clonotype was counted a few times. CDR3 nucleotide sequence: TGCGCCAGCAGCTTTCGTCCCGGGACAGGGGGCAACTACGAGCAGTACTTC. Amino acid sequence: CASSFRPGTGGNYEQYF. The V gene is TRBV5-1, the J gene TRBJ2-7; 12 nucleotides agree with TRBD1. Per germline, CDR1 SGHRS and CDR2 YFSETQ. J gave up 3 bases and V 2 bases, and 9 bases lay outside the gene matches. CDR3 size: 17 residues.

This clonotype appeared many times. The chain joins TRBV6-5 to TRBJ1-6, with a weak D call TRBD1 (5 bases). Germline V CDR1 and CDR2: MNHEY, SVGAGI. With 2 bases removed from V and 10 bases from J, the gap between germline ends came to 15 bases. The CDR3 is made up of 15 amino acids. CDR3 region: CASSYLGQGGSPLHF. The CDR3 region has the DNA TGTGCCAGCAGTTACCTCGGGCAGGGAGGCTCACCCCTCCACTTT.

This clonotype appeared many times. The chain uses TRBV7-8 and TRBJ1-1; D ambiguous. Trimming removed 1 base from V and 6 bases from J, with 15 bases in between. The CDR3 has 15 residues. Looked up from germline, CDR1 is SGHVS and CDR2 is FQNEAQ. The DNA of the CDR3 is TGTGCCAGCAGCTTAGACCCCATGGGGAGCTCTGAAGCTTTCTTT. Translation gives CASSLDPMGSSEAFF.